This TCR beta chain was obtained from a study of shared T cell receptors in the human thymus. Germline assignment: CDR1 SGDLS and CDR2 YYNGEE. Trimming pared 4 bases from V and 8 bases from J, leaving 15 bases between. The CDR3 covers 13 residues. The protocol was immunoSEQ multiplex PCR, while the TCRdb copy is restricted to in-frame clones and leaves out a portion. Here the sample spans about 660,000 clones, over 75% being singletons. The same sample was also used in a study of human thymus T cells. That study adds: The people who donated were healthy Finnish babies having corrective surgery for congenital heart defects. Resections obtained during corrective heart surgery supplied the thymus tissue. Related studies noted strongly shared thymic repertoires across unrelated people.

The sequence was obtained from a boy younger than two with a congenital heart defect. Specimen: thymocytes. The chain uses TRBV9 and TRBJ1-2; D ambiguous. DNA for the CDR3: TGTGCCAGCAGCCCGGGAGGTTTAAGAGGCTACACCTTC. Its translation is CASSPGGLRGYTF. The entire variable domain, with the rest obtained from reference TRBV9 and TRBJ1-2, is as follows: DSGVTQTPKHLITATGQRVTLRCSPRSGDLSVYWYQQSLDQGLQFLIQYYNGEERAKGNILERFSAQQFPDLHSELNLSSLELGDSALYFCASSPGGLRGYTFGSGTRLTVV.